This TCR beta chain was profiled in a study of cytomegalovirus exposure and HLA in healthy donors. The CDR3 is 14 residues long. CDR1 and CDR2 from the germline V gene are MDHEN and SYDVKM. Deletions cut 7 bases from V and 4 bases from J, with 16 bases between. Vbeta (60) and Jbeta (13) primers were used in the PCR. Some clones are missing from TCRdb's copy, which holds only in-frame ones; the method was immunoSEQ multiplex PCR. The repertoire consists of 100,000 to 150,000 clones, with 8% to 9.5% occurring once and the leading ten covering 4.5% to 7%. The rearrangement links TRBV28 to TRBJ1-2, with D hard to call. Sequenced input: PBMCs. The origin of this receptor is a man aged 40-49 years in good health and CMV-seronegative. CDR3 residues: CASTTNAGFYGYTF. The CDR3 nucleotides read TGTGCCAGCACCACGAATGCAGGTTTCTATGGCTACACCTTC.